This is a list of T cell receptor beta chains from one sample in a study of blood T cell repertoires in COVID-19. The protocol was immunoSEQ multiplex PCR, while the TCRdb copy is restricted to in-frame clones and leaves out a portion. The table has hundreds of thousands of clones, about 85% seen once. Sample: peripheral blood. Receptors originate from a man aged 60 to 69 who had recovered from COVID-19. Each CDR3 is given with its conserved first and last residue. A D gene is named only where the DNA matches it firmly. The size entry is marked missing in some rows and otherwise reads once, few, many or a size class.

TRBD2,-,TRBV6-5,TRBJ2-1,CASSSLAGLDNEQFF,TGTGCCAGCAGCTCTCTAGCGGGGCTTGACAATGAGCAGTTCTTC
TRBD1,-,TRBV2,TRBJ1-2,CASSLQGSVYGYTF,TGTGCCAGCAGTTTACAGGGGTCGGTCTATGGCTACACCTTC
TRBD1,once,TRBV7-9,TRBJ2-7,CASSPGPGQGAYEQYF,TGTGCCAGCAGCCCTGGGCCCGGACAGGGGGCCTACGAGCAGTACTTC
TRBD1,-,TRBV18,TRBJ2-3,CASSPRIGTDSTDTQYF,TGTGCCAGCTCACCACGTATAGGGACAGATTCCACAGATACGCAGTATTTT
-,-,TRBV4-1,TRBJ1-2,CASSQDWGRVQGYTF,TGCGCCAGCAGCCAAGATTGGGGCAGGGTACAAGGCTACACCTTC
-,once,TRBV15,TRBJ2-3,CATSRGAGTDTQYF,TGTGCCACCAGCAGAGGCGCAGGAACAGATACGCAGTATTTT
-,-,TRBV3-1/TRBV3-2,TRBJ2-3,CASSQGLGTDTQYF,TGTGCCAGCAGCCAGGGACTTGGCACAGATACGCAGTATTTT
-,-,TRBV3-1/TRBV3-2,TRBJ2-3,CASSQGGGAPDTQYF,TGTGCCAGCAGCCAGGGAGGGGGGGCCCCAGATACGCAGTATTTT
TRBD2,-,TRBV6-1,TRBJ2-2,CASSERGAGAGLFF,TGTGCCAGCAGTGAAAGAGGAGCGGGGGCAGGGCTGTTTTTT
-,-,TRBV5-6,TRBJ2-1,CASRGLEIF,TGTGCCAGCAGAGGACTCGAGATCTTC
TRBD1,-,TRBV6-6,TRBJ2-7,CASSYSVAGGFYEQYF,TGTGCCAGCAGTTACTCGGTGGCAGGGGGCTTTTACGAGCAGTACTTC
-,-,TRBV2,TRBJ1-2,CASSLQGSYGYTF,TGTGCCAGCAGTCTGCAGGGAAGCTATGGCTACACCTTC